This TCR beta chain was recorded in a study of cytomegalovirus exposure and HLA in healthy donors. The overall study: In a later analysis, the approximately 120 validation repertoires were reported to have used the same platform as the 600 to 800 first-cohort repertoires.

As for this clone: Its antigen remains unknown.

Only in-frame clones appear in the TCRdb table, and some are missing; sequencing was by immunoSEQ multiplex PCR. The sample has some 120,000 clones, around 94% seen once. General study findings and limits: Three CMV-associated chains proved CMV antigen-specific in vitro. Cytomegalovirus association was listed for about 170 TCR beta chains. The tendency of first-cohort TCR clusters to co-occur in the approximately 120 validation repertoires was identified by a subsequent analysis.

Trimming took 0 bases from V and 6 from J, leaving 6 bases between them. The CDR3 runs 13 residues. CDR1 is MGHRA, CDR2 YSYEKL, per germline. This sequence joins TRBV4-1 and TRBJ1-5; D remains ambiguous. The source of this sequence is a woman younger than 35 in good health and CMV-seronegative. Sequencing input: PBMCs. This CDR3 is CASSQDPVQPQHF. CDR3 sequence (DNA): TGCGCCAGCAGCCAAGATCCCGTTCAGCCCCAGCATTTT.